The clone carrying this T cell receptor beta chain appeared once. TCRdb keeps only in-frame clones here, not all; method: immunoSEQ multiplex PCR. The table has around 70,000 clones, 85% to 95% seen once. The sample is drawn from a study of control samples from healthy donors and cancer patients. The receptor was isolated from a woman aged 25 to 39 in good health. Source material: blood.

In DNA, the CDR3 is TGTGCCAGCAGTGAAGGTGGACAGCCCCAGCATTTT. Encoded protein: CASSEGGQPQHF. The chain carries TRBV25-1 and TRBJ1-5; D unresolved. V lost 2 bases to trimming and J lost 7 bases, with 6 bases between them. The CDR3 sequence is 12 residues long. Germline V gives CDR1 MGHDK, CDR2 SYGVNS.